These T cell receptor beta chains were read from a single sample in a study of CD8 T cells in ankylosing spondylitis. TCRdb ran MiXCR on the 5' RACE reads and lists one entry per CDR3 protein. Among 250,000 to 300,000 distinct CDR3 sequences, around 20% were seen once, and the ten largest hold 7.5% to 9.5%. The sequencing sample was made of blood, either unsorted or a sorted T cell fraction (not recorded which). The source of these receptors is a male donor with ankylosing spondylitis or in good health (not recorded which). CDR3s include the opening cysteine and the closing phenylalanine or tryptophan. The D gene is left open where the match is weak. Clone size appears in some rows only: once, few, many, or a class for an expanded clone.

>TRBJ2-2|TRBV4-2|.|few
TGTGCCAGCAGCCAAGATGTGGGGCCAGAGAACACCGGGGAGCTGTTTTTT
CASSQDVGPENTGELFF
>TRBJ1-6|TRBV2|.|.
TGTGCCAGCAGCCCATCATCGGGTCCACCCCTCCACTTT
CASSPSSGPPLHF
>TRBJ2-1|TRBV12-3/TRBV12-4|.|.
TGTGCCAGCAGTTTAGCGGGGTACAGTACTGAGCAGTTCTTC
CASSLAGYSTEQFF
>TRBJ2-3|TRBV20-1|TRBD2|.
TGCAGTGCTAAGGGTAGCGGGTCGCAGTATTTT
CSAKGSGSQYF
>TRBJ2-2|TRBV2|.|few
TGTGCCAGCAGGGACCCGGTCGGGCCGAACACCGGGGAGCTGTTTTTT
CASRDPVGPNTGELFF
>TRBJ2-2|TRBV18|.|.
TGTGCCAGCTCACCGGGAGGGACAGCCAAATCCACCGGGGAGCTGTTTTTT
CASSPGGTAKSTGELFF
>TRBJ2-5|TRBV5-1|TRBD2|.
TGCGCCAGCAGCCTGGGGGGACTAGCGGGGCAAGAGACCCAGTACTTC
CASSLGGLAGQETQYF
>TRBJ1-5|TRBV15|.|few
TGTGCCACCAGCAGAGTACAGGGCAGACAGCCCCAGCATTTT
CATSRVQGRQPQHF
>TRBJ2-3|TRBV14|.|.
TGTGCCAGCAGCCAAGCGAGTCCAGGGGCGTTCACAGATACGCAGTATTTT
CASSQASPGAFTDTQYF
>TRBJ1-1|TRBV12-3/TRBV12-4|.|many
TGTGCCAGCAGACGGACGGCTGAAGCTTTCTTT
CASRRTAEAFF
>TRBJ2-3|TRBV27|.|few
TGTGCCAGCAGTTTAGCCCTTTTGGATACGCAGTATTTT
CASSLALLDTQYF
>TRBJ2-6|TRBV5-1|.|few
TGCGCCAGCAGCCGCGGACAGCCCTCCTCTGGGGCCAACGTCCTGACTTTC
CASSRGQPSSGANVLTF
>TRBJ1-2|TRBV10-3|TRBD1|few
TGTGCCATCAGGTTGACAGGGGACTATGGCTACACCTTC
CAIRLTGDYGYTF
>TRBJ2-2|TRBV6-6|.|few
TGTGCCAGCAGCCTTCTTAGGGCCGGGGAGCTGTTTTTT
CASSLLRAGELFF
>TRBJ1-2|TRBV7-8|.|.
TGTGCCAGCAGCTCCTCAACACAGGCAAACTATGGCTACACCTTC
CASSSSTQANYGYTF
>TRBJ2-5|TRBV12-3/TRBV12-4|.|.
TGTGCCAGCAGTTTAATCCCCCAAGAGGAGACCCAGTACTTC
CASSLIPQEETQYF